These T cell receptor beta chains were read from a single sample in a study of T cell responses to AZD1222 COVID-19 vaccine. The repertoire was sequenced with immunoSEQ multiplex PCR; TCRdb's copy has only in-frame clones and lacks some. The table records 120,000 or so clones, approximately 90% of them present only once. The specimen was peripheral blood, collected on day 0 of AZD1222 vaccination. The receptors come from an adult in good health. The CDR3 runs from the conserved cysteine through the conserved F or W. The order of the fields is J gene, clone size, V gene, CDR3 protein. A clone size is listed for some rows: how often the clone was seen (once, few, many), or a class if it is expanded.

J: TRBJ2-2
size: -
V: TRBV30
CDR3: CAWSVYTGELFF

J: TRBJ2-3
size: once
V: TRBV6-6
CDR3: CASGSGGADTQYF

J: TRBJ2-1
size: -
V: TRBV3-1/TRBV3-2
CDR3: CASSLGLAPTEQFF

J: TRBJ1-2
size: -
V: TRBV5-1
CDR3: CASSPDSSNYGYTF

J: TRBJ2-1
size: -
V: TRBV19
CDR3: CASSPTGEQFF

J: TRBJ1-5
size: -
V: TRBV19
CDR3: CASSLGAVNQPQHF

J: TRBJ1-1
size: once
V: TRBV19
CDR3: CASSERDRDTEAFF

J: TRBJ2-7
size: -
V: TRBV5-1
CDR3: CASSPPGLAGYNEQYF

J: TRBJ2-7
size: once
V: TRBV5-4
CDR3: CASSGGLANYEQYF

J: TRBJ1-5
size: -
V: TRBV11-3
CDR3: CASSSLTDNQPQHF

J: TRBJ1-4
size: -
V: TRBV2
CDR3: CASRALDRNEKLFF

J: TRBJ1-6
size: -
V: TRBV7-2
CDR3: CASSSPPSPLHF

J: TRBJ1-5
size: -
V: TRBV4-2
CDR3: CASSQDILGRGLSSQPQHF

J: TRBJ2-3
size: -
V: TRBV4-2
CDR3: CASSQGGRPDTQYF

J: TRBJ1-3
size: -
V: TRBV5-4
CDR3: CASSLGAASSGNTIYF

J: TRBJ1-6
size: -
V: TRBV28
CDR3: CASSLPGQGASNSPLHF

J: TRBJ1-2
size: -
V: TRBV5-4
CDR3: CASSLAGTYGYTF

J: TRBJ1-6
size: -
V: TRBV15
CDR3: CATSRDRARSPLHF

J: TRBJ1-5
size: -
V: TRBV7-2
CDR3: CASSLATGGQPQHF

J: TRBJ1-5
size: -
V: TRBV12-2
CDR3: CASRSRQGGNQPQHF

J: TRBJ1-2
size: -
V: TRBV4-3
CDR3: CASSQREQGGNGYTF

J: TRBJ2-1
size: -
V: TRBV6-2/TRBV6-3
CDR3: CASSYEVTGGGEQFF

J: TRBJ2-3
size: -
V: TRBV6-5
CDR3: CASSSEGLADTDTQYF

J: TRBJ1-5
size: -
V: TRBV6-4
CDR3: CAFCQGEGGNQPQHF

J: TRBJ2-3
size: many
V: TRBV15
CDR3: CATSSEYLGAGEDTQYF

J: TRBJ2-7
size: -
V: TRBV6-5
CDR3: CASSWLAGSSYEQYF

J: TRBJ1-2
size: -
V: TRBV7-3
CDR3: CASSPGQGDGYTF

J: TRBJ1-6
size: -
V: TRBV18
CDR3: CASSPRGPSQSSPLHF

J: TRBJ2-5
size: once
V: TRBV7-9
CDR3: CASSLWTPQETQYF

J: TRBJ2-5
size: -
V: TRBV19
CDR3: CASSIAGGRETQYF

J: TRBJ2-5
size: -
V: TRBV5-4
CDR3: CASSRAAGTGQETQYF

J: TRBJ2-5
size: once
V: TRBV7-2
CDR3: CASRGGSGWETQYF

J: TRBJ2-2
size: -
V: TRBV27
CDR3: CASSEDRGTGELFF

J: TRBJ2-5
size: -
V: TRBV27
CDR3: CASSLGARAETQYF

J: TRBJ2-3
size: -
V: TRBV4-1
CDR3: CASSQERLAGVGTDTQYF

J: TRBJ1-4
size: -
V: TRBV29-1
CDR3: CSVHLGQGYEKLFF

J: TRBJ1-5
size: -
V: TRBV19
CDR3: CASSILGQGLSNQPQHF

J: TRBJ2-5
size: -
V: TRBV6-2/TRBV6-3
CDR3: CASSQTHQETQYF

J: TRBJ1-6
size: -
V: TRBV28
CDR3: CASSFIGAGSPLHF

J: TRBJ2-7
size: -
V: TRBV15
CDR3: CATRDKSSYEQYF

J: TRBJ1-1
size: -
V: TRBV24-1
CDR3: CATSTNVGTEAFF

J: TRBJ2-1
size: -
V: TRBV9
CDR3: CASSVEGLGKEQFF

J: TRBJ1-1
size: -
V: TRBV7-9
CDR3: CASSLGGDDEAFF